The rows below give T cell receptor beta chains drawn from one sample of a study of neoadjuvant nivolumab and ipilimumab in lung cancer. Sequencing used immunoSEQ multiplex PCR; TCRdb keeps in-frame clones, though not all of them. The table lists tens of thousands of clones, about nine tenths of them singletons, with roughly 5% in the top ten. The specimen comprised peripheral blood, sampled after neoadjuvant nivolumab, alone or with ipilimumab, at or shortly before surgery. The receptors derive from an adult with non-small cell lung cancer. Both conserved end residues are part of each CDR3. Each record gives: D gene, clone size, J gene, V gene, CDR3 DNA, CDR3 protein. The D gene is left open where the match is weak. Only part of the rows carry a size: once, few, many, or a class if the clone is expanded.

d_call: NA; clone_size: NA; j_call: TRBJ1-2; v_call: TRBV2; cdr3_nt: TGTGCCAGCAGTGGGGCAGGGACGGGGATGCGCTATGGCTACACCTTC; cdr3_aa: CASSGAGTGMRYGYTF
d_call: NA; clone_size: NA; j_call: TRBJ2-5; v_call: TRBV29-1; cdr3_nt: TGCAGCGTTGAAGTAGGGGGGTGGTACCAAGAGACCCAGTACTTC; cdr3_aa: CSVEVGGWYQETQYF
d_call: NA; clone_size: NA; j_call: TRBJ2-7; v_call: TRBV5-5; cdr3_nt: TGTGCCAGCAGCTTGGAAGCCCATCGGCAGGGCGTCGAGCAGTACTTC; cdr3_aa: CASSLEAHRQGVEQYF
d_call: NA; clone_size: NA; j_call: TRBJ2-7; v_call: TRBV6-5; cdr3_nt: TGTGCCAGCAGTTATATTGGGGCTTCGGTCGAGCAGTACTTC; cdr3_aa: CASSYIGASVEQYF
d_call: NA; clone_size: NA; j_call: TRBJ2-4; v_call: TRBV27; cdr3_nt: TGTGCCAGCAGTTTAGGTCTGGGGGCCAAAAACATTCAGTACTTC; cdr3_aa: CASSLGLGAKNIQYF
d_call: TRBD2; clone_size: once; j_call: TRBJ2-2; v_call: TRBV7-9; cdr3_nt: TGTGCCAGCAGCTTAGACGGGACTAGCGGGGTGGCGAACACCGGGGAGCTGTTTTTT; cdr3_aa: CASSLDGTSGVANTGELFF
d_call: NA; clone_size: NA; j_call: TRBJ2-3; v_call: TRBV10-3; cdr3_nt: TGTGCCATCAGTGAGTCAACGGAAGGAGATACGCAGTATTTT; cdr3_aa: CAISESTEGDTQYF
d_call: NA; clone_size: NA; j_call: TRBJ1-1; v_call: TRBV5-1; cdr3_nt: TGCGCCAGCAGCTTGGAGTCGGGATCCGACACTGAAGCTTTCTTT; cdr3_aa: CASSLESGSDTEAFF
d_call: NA; clone_size: once; j_call: TRBJ2-5; v_call: TRBV5-6; cdr3_nt: TGTGCCAGCAGCTTGGTGGACTATCAAGAGACCCAGTACTTC; cdr3_aa: CASSLVDYQETQYF
d_call: TRBD2; clone_size: NA; j_call: TRBJ2-5; v_call: TRBV5-1; cdr3_nt: TGCGCCAGCAGCTTATTCCTTAGCGGGGGCACCCAAGAGACCCAGTACTTC; cdr3_aa: CASSLFLSGGTQETQYF
d_call: NA; clone_size: once; j_call: TRBJ2-3; v_call: TRBV10-3; cdr3_nt: TGTGCCATCAGTGACCCCTTATCGAGGGATACGCAGTATTTT; cdr3_aa: CAISDPLSRDTQYF
d_call: NA; clone_size: NA; j_call: TRBJ1-1; v_call: TRBV7-3; cdr3_nt: TGTGCCAGCAGCTTACATGGGGGGCTGGGTAGAAACACTGAAGCTTTCTTT; cdr3_aa: CASSLHGGLGRNTEAFF
d_call: TRBD2; clone_size: NA; j_call: TRBJ2-1; v_call: TRBV5-1; cdr3_nt: TGCGCCAGCAGCTTGGATGCGGGGGGTTGGGATGAGCAGTTCTTC; cdr3_aa: CASSLDAGGWDEQFF
d_call: TRBD1; clone_size: once; j_call: TRBJ1-2; v_call: TRBV6-5; cdr3_nt: TGTGCCAGCAGAAGGACAGGGGAAAACTATGGCTACACCTTC; cdr3_aa: CASRRTGENYGYTF
d_call: TRBD1; clone_size: NA; j_call: TRBJ1-1; v_call: TRBV11-3; cdr3_nt: TGTGCCAGCAGCCTTACCCGACAGGGAACTGAAGCTTTCTTT; cdr3_aa: CASSLTRQGTEAFF
d_call: NA; clone_size: NA; j_call: TRBJ1-1; v_call: TRBV6-5; cdr3_nt: TGTGCCAGCAGTTACTCGGGCGTGAGGAGCACTGAAGCTTTCTTT; cdr3_aa: CASSYSGVRSTEAFF
d_call: NA; clone_size: few; j_call: TRBJ2-7; v_call: TRBV20-1; cdr3_nt: TGCAGTGCGCCGGGCGCCTACGAGCAGTACTTC; cdr3_aa: CSAPGAYEQYF
d_call: TRBD1; clone_size: NA; j_call: TRBJ1-2; v_call: TRBV10-3; cdr3_nt: TGTGCCATCATGCCACAGGGGACGGACGGTGGCTACACCTTC; cdr3_aa: CAIMPQGTDGGYTF
d_call: NA; clone_size: few; j_call: TRBJ1-5; v_call: TRBV14; cdr3_nt: TGTGCCAGCAGCCAAGGGGGAAGGAGTCAGCCCCAGCATTTT; cdr3_aa: CASSQGGRSQPQHF
d_call: NA; clone_size: NA; j_call: TRBJ1-5; v_call: TRBV19; cdr3_nt: TGTGCCAGCCGGGCCGGAGTGAACAATCAGCCCCAGCATTTT; cdr3_aa: CASRAGVNNQPQHF
d_call: NA; clone_size: NA; j_call: TRBJ1-4; v_call: TRBV5-1; cdr3_nt: TGCGCCAGCAGCTCCACAACTAATGAAAAACTGTTTTTT; cdr3_aa: CASSSTTNEKLFF
d_call: NA; clone_size: NA; j_call: TRBJ1-1; v_call: TRBV29-1; cdr3_nt: TGCAGCGCCGGGTTTGATGAAGCTTTCTTT; cdr3_aa: CSAGFDEAFF
d_call: NA; clone_size: few; j_call: TRBJ2-2; v_call: TRBV29-1; cdr3_nt: TGCAGCGCCCGGACAGCCAACACCGGGGAGCTGTTTTTT; cdr3_aa: CSARTANTGELFF
d_call: NA; clone_size: NA; j_call: TRBJ2-3; v_call: TRBV7-3; cdr3_nt: TGTGCCAGCAGCTTAAACGGCGGGGGCACAGATACGCAGTATTTT; cdr3_aa: CASSLNGGGTDTQYF
d_call: NA; clone_size: once; j_call: TRBJ2-1; v_call: TRBV9; cdr3_nt: TGTGCCAGCAGCCCGGGACTGCGGGGCGACAATGAGCAGTTCTTC; cdr3_aa: CASSPGLRGDNEQFF
d_call: TRBD1; clone_size: NA; j_call: TRBJ1-1; v_call: TRBV6-1; cdr3_nt: TGTGCCAGCAGCTTTACAGGGGGCACTGAAGCTTTCTTT; cdr3_aa: CASSFTGGTEAFF
d_call: TRBD1; clone_size: NA; j_call: TRBJ1-2; v_call: TRBV5-1; cdr3_nt: TGCGCCAGCCGGACAGGGGGGAACTATGGCTACACCTTC; cdr3_aa: CASRTGGNYGYTF
d_call: NA; clone_size: medium-sized; j_call: TRBJ1-2; v_call: TRBV7-2; cdr3_nt: TGTGCCAGCAGCGTCATGGGGTCTAACTATGGCTACACCTTC; cdr3_aa: CASSVMGSNYGYTF
d_call: NA; clone_size: NA; j_call: TRBJ1-2; v_call: TRBV11-2; cdr3_nt: TGTGCCAGTACGGAACAGTCACGCGGCTATGGCTACACCTTC; cdr3_aa: CASTEQSRGYGYTF